The 25 T cell receptor beta chains in this list originate from one sample, sequenced in a study of T cell responses to AZD1222 COVID-19 vaccine. The repertoire was sequenced with immunoSEQ multiplex PCR; TCRdb's copy has only in-frame clones and lacks some. The sample lists 200,000 or so clones; more than 80% were seen once. The sample consisted of peripheral blood, taken on day 0 of AZD1222 vaccination. These receptors originate from an adult in good health.

V is TRBV28 and J is TRBJ2-3; 7 bases map to TRBD2. Germline CDR1 MDHEN, CDR2 SYDVKM. This CDR3 has 12 amino acids. The junction had 10 bases not matched to a gene; V was cut back by 5 bases and J by 14 bases. The CDR3 nucleotides are TGTGCCAGCAGTCTATCTAGCGGTCCGCCGTATTTT. It is translated as CASSLSSGPPYF.

The genes are TRBV6-5 and TRBJ2-2, with 7 bases that match TRBD2. Germline V gene lookup returns CDR1 MNHEY and CDR2 SVGAGI. The CDR3 spans 14 residues. Trimming at V came to 10 bases and at J to 5 bases, leaving 10 bases not matched to a gene. The CDR3 reads CATEMGRATGELFF. The CDR3, as DNA: TGTGCCACCGAAATGGGGAGGGCAACCGGGGAGCTGTTTTTT.

The V call is TRBV4-1, the J call TRBJ2-7; no clear D. This CDR3 has 14 amino acids. From germline, CDR1 is MGHRA and CDR2 YSYEKL. Trimming shortened V by 0 bases and J by 7 bases, and 13 bases separated the two germline ends. The CDR3 coding sequence is TGCGCCAGCAGCCAAGACGGCTTGCTCGGAGAGCAGTACTTC. It translates to CASSQDGLLGEQYF.

This clone was detected once. J is TRBJ1-5 and V is TRBV5-1; TRBD1 is a possible D gene (6 bases). Germline loops: CDR1 SGHRS, CDR2 YFSETQ. This CDR3 is 15 amino acids long. Trimming took off 0 bases at V and 2 bases at J, with 9 bases between the two ends. The CDR3 region has the DNA TGCGCCAGCAGCTTGGAGGGGGGAGGCAATCAGCCCCAGCATTTT. Translating it yields CASSLEGGGNQPQHF.

The gene calls are TRBV6-2 or TRBV6-3 and TRBJ1-5, with TRBD1 identical over 7 bases. The ends lost 4 bases at V and 6 bases at J; junction bases unmatched: 12. The CDR3 has 16 amino acids. Germline V gives CDR1 MNHEY, CDR2 SVGEGT. The CDR3 sequence: CASSLLPQGRGQPQHF. The CDR3 region has the DNA TGTGCCAGCAGTTTATTACCACAGGGGAGGGGTCAGCCCCAGCATTTT.

The CDR3 DNA follows: TGTGCCAGTAGTACCAGGGTATTCAACACCGGGGAGCTGTTTTTT. Translation: CASSTRVFNTGELFF. The chain is built from TRBV19 and TRBJ2-2; weak D call: TRBD1 (5 bases). V gave up 4 bases and J gave up 2 bases, with 11 bases separating them. Germline V gives CDR1 LNHDA, CDR2 SQIVND (reference sequence). CDR3 length: 15 amino acids.

Only one count was recorded for this clone. In nucleotides, the CDR3 is TGTGCCAGCGCTACATTACAGGGGTCCCAAGAGACCCAGTACTTC. Protein product: CASATLQGSQETQYF. The chain is built from TRBV6-1 and TRBJ2-5, with TRBD1 matching 7 bases. J was trimmed by 1 base and V by 8 bases; bases with no gene match: 10. CDR1 and CDR2 from the germline V gene are MNHNS and SASEGT. The CDR3 is 15 amino acids.

In its sample, this clone was seen once. The chain carries TRBV7-8 and TRBJ2-5, with a weak D call TRBD1 (6 bases). The CDR3 is 14 residues long. In germline, CDR1 is SGHVS, CDR2 FQNEAQ. Trimming took off 3 bases at V and 4 bases at J, with 12 bases between the two ends. The CDR3: CASSFPGRGETQYF. The CDR3 DNA reads TGTGCCAGCAGCTTCCCGGGCAGGGGAGAGACCCAGTACTTC.

J is TRBJ2-1 and V is TRBV7-6; 9 bases are shared with TRBD2. The germline V gene has CDR1 SGHVS and CDR2 FNYEAQ. The CDR3 has 16 amino acids. The V segment lost 5 bases and the J segment 5 bases; nucleotides outside the gene matches: 10. The DNA of the CDR3 is TGTGCCAGCAGCGCAACTAGCGGGCGGGGGAACAATGAGCAGTTCTTC. It yields the protein CASSATSGRGNNEQFF. Variable domain in full (rest from reference TRBV7-6 and TRBJ2-1): GAGVSQSPRYKVTKRGQDVALRCDPISGHVSLYWYRQALGQGPEFLTYFNYEAQQDKSGLPNDRFSAERPEGSISTLTIQRTEQRDSAMYRCASSATSGRGNNEQFFGPGTRLTVL.

The V call is TRBV6-5, the J call TRBJ1-3; tentatively, D is TRBD1 (5 bases). The length of the CDR3 is 14 residues. Trimming removed 4 bases at V and 2 bases at J, with 9 bases between. Germline lookup yields CDR1 MNHEY and CDR2 SVGAGI. The CDR3 region is CASSSGSTGNTIYF. CDR3 in DNA: TGTGCCAGCAGTTCAGGGAGCACTGGAAACACCATATATTTT.

CDR3 sequence reads: CATRKAYEQYF. CDR3 in DNA: TGTGCCACCCGAAAAGCCTACGAGCAGTACTTC. The chain joins TRBV28 to TRBJ2-7, with no clear D. V lost 10 bases and J 2 bases, leaving 9 bases between the germline ends. CDR1 and CDR2 from the germline V gene are MDHEN and SYDVKM. The CDR3 runs 11 residues.

This chain uses TRBV30 with TRBJ1-5, with a weak D call TRBD1 (5 bases). Trimming removed 1 base from V and 11 bases from J, with 9 bases in between. This CDR3 is built from 11 residues. The germline gives CDR1 GTSNPN, CDR2 SVGIG (reference sequence). The CDR3 sequence is CAWSGGLAQHF. CDR3 coding DNA: TGTGCCTGGAGTGGGGGGTTGGCCCAGCATTTT.

V is TRBV24-1 and J is TRBJ1-2; no definite D call. Per germline, CDR1 KGHDR and CDR2 SFDVKD. This CDR3 has 15 amino acids. Trimming took off 3 bases at V and 2 bases at J, with 12 bases between the two ends. The CDR3 spells CATSDTVGPNYGYTF. CDR3 nucleotide sequence: TGTGCCACCAGTGATACCGTTGGGCCCAACTATGGCTACACCTTC.

The chain combines TRBV5-1 with TRBJ2-7; 7 nucleotides agree with TRBD1. Germline CDR1 and CDR2: SGHRS and YFSETQ. The length of the CDR3 is 13 residues. V shed 6 bases and J 2 bases; nucleotides not matched to a gene: 5. The CDR3 sequence is CASKGTAPYEQYF. The CDR3 DNA reads as TGCGCCAGCAAAGGGACAGCCCCCTACGAGCAGTACTTC.

In nucleotides, the CDR3 is TGCAGCGCTGCCCTACAGGGTGGCTATGGCTACACCTTC. Translating gives CSAALQGGYGYTF. The V and J genes are TRBV29-1 and TRBJ1-2; D might be TRBD1 (6 bases). Between the trimmed V and J ends, which lost 7 bases and 4 bases, there was a span of 16 bases. CDR1 SQVTM and CDR2 ANQGSEA come from the germline V gene. This CDR3 has 13 amino acids. Variable domain in full (rest from reference TRBV29-1 and TRBJ1-2): SAVISQKPSRDICQRGTSLTIQCQVDSQVTMMFWYRQQPGQSLTLIATANQGSEATYESGFVIDKFPISRPNLTFSTLTVSNMSPEDSSIYLCSAALQGGYGYTFGSGTRLTVV.

The gene calls are TRBV4-2 and TRBJ1-1; 10 nucleotides line up with TRBD1. The CDR3 length is 16 residues. Germline lookup yields CDR1 LGHNA and CDR2 YNFKEQ. V lost 4 bases to trimming and J lost 7 bases; unmatched junction nucleotides: 12. CDR3 nucleotides: TGTGCCAGCAGCCGAGCGGGACAGGGGACCAGTATTGAAGCTTTCTTT. This translates into CASSRAGQGTSIEAFF.

CDR3 in DNA: TGTGCCAGCAGTGGTGGAGGGAGGGCCACCGGGGAGCTGTTTTTT. Its protein product is CASSGGGRATGELFF. The genes are TRBV27 and TRBJ2-2, with 7 positions matching TRBD2. The CDR3 is 15 residues long. The J segment lost 4 bases and the V segment lost 5 bases, leaving 7 bases of the junction unmatched. Looked up from germline, CDR1 is MNHEY and CDR2 is SMNVEV (reference sequence).

CDR3 sequence reads: CASSYSGAAGTYGYTF. In DNA, the CDR3 is TGTGCCAGCAGTTACTCGGGTGCGGCAGGGACCTATGGCTACACCTTC. This chain uses TRBV6-5 with TRBJ1-2; a possible D gene is TRBD1 (5 bases). The CDR3 contains 16 residues. Germline loops: CDR1 MNHEY, CDR2 SVGAGI. V lost 0 bases to trimming and J lost 4 bases, with 15 bases between them.

This clone was recorded only once. The V gene is TRBV4-2, the J gene TRBJ1-2, with D perhaps matching TRBD1 (6 bases). Germline-derived CDR1 and CDR2 are LGHNA and YNFKEQ. V was clipped by 0 bases and J by 8 bases, with 19 bases between them. The CDR3 has 16 amino acids. The CDR3 DNA reads as TGTGCCAGCAGCCAAGATTCGAGCAGGGGTCTAGCGGGCTACACCTTC. Residues: CASSQDSSRGLAGYTF.

The V and J genes are TRBV18 and TRBJ1-2; D uncertain. V lost 2 bases and J 8 bases, leaving 24 bases between the germline ends. Per germline, CDR1 KGHSH and CDR2 LQKENI. The CDR3 sequence is 17 residues long. The CDR3 here is CASSPWQTTTEVGGYTF. The DNA for the CDR3 is TGTGCCAGCTCACCATGGCAGACCACAACGGAGGTAGGCGGCTACACCTTC.

Details on this clone: Compared with germline, one end of the junction differs, possibly owing to a read error. This chain uses TRBV18 with TRBJ1-6; unclear D gene. In germline, CDR1 is KGHSH, CDR2 LQKENI. CDR3 length: 13 amino acids. The CDR3 sequence: CASSPHENSPLHF. CDR3 DNA sequence: TGTGCCAGCTCGCCACACGAGAATTCACCCCTCCACTTT.

The chain recombines TRBV2 with TRBJ1-3, with D perhaps matching TRBD1 (5 bases). Trimming pared 6 bases from V and 3 bases from J, leaving 9 bases between. The CDR3 sequence is 13 residues long. The germline gives CDR1 SNHLY, CDR2 FYNNEI. CDR3 sequence (DNA): TGTGCCAGCAGCCAGGGAAATGGAAACACCATATATTTT. Its protein product is CASSQGNGNTIYF.

With regard to this clone: The same CDR3 arises from other DNA sequences in this sample as well. The V and J genes are TRBV18 and TRBJ1-5, with D possibly being TRBD1 (6 bases). V was trimmed by 2 bases and J by 2 bases, leaving 7 bases between them. This CDR3 region has 14 residues. CDR1 is KGHSH, CDR2 LQKENI, per germline. The chain's CDR3 is CASSPGGGNQPQHF. In nucleotides, the CDR3 is TGTGCCAGCTCACCAGGGGGCGGCAATCAGCCCCAGCATTTT.

The V gene is TRBV6-6, the J gene TRBJ2-6; D ambiguous. This CDR3 has 15 amino acids. Germline CDR1 and CDR2: MNHNY and SVGAGI (reference sequence). Trimming pared 0 bases from V and 1 base from J, leaving 4 bases between. DNA for the CDR3: TGTGCCAGCAGTTACTCCTGGTCTGGGGCCAACGTCCTGACTTTC. Translating gives CASSYSWSGANVLTF.

This clone was recorded a few times. The chain couples TRBV30 to TRBJ1-3; D is undetermined. The CDR3 extends over 12 amino acids. Germline V gene sequence: CDR1 GTSNPN, CDR2 SVGIG (reference sequence). V lost 4 bases and J lost 7, with 11 bases in between. The CDR3 is CAWKAAGNTIYF. The CDR3 DNA reads as TGTGCCTGGAAGGCCGCGGGTAACACCATATATTTT.